Listed below are T cell receptor beta chains from one sample, sequenced in a study of cytomegalovirus exposure and HLA in healthy donors. The table came from immunoSEQ multiplex PCR; TCRdb's copy has only in-frame clones and leaves some out. The sample carries about 240,000 clones, 80% to 90% recorded once. Sequencing input: PBMCs. These receptors came from a man aged 18 to 29 in good health and CMV-seronegative. Both conserved end residues are part of each CDR3. The D gene is left open where the match is weak. Size is omitted from some rows. Given values are once, few, many or a class for expanded clones.

J: TRBJ2-1
size: .
D: .
V: TRBV6-5
CDR3: CASTHRLEAYNEQFF
DNA: TGTGCCAGCACCCATCGACTAGAGGCCTACAATGAGCAGTTCTTC

J: TRBJ2-1
size: .
D: .
V: TRBV6-5
CDR3: CASSYSSRDEQFF
DNA: TGTGCCAGCAGTTACTCGAGTCGCGATGAGCAGTTCTTC

J: TRBJ1-6
size: .
D: .
V: TRBV28
CDR3: CASSLYQGMVHSPLHF
DNA: TGTGCCAGCAGTTTATATCAGGGGATGGTTCATTCACCCCTCCACTTT

J: TRBJ2-1
size: .
D: .
V: TRBV6-1
CDR3: CASSDFGYNEQFF
DNA: TGTGCCAGCAGTGACTTCGGCTACAATGAGCAGTTCTTC

J: TRBJ1-2
size: .
D: .
V: TRBV7-2
CDR3: CASSAGSRSGYTF
DNA: TGTGCCAGCAGCGCCGGGAGCCGAAGTGGCTACACCTTC

J: TRBJ2-2
size: .
D: .
V: TRBV5-1
CDR3: CASSTPNTGELFF
DNA: TGCGCCAGCTCGACTCCGAACACCGGGGAGCTGTTTTTT

J: TRBJ2-1
size: .
D: .
V: TRBV4-3
CDR3: CASSWAHNEQFF
DNA: TGCGCCAGCAGCTGGGCACACAATGAGCAGTTCTTC

J: TRBJ2-5
size: once
D: TRBD2
V: TRBV29-1
CDR3: CSVSREGETQYF
DNA: TGCAGCGTTAGTAGGGAGGGGGAGACCCAGTACTTC

J: TRBJ2-7
size: once
D: .
V: TRBV7-2
CDR3: CASSSTDYEQYF
DNA: TGTGCCAGCAGCTCCACAGACTACGAGCAGTACTTC

J: TRBJ2-7
size: .
D: .
V: TRBV28
CDR3: CASSTKTGLRVYEQYF
DNA: TGTGCCAGCAGTACGAAAACCGGGCTGCGGGTTTACGAGCAGTACTTC

J: TRBJ1-5
size: few
D: .
V: TRBV19
CDR3: CASSLSNQPQHF
DNA: TGTGCCAGTTCCCTTAGCAATCAGCCCCAGCATTTT

J: TRBJ2-7
size: .
D: .
V: TRBV5-4
CDR3: CASSSLGRGKSYEQYF
DNA: TGTGCCAGCAGCTCCCTTGGAAGGGGGAAGTCCTACGAGCAGTACTTC

J: TRBJ2-3
size: .
D: .
V: TRBV2
CDR3: CASSGRAGVTDTQYF
DNA: TGTGCCAGCAGTGGAAGGGCCGGGGTCACAGATACGCAGTATTTT

J: TRBJ2-2
size: .
D: TRBD2
V: TRBV29-1
CDR3: CSVRGVNTGELFF
DNA: TGCAGCGTCCGGGGGGTGAACACCGGGGAGCTGTTTTTT

J: TRBJ2-1
size: .
D: TRBD2
V: TRBV11-2
CDR3: CASSPAGLYNEQFF
DNA: TGTGCCAGCAGCCCGGCGGGACTATACAATGAGCAGTTCTTC

J: TRBJ2-1
size: .
D: .
V: TRBV13
CDR3: CASSPPPSPGLWDWRDSSYNEQFF
DNA: TGTGCCAGCAGCCCGCCCCCCTCTCCAGGGTTGTGGGACTGGCGTGACAGCTCCTACAATGAGCAGTTCTTC

J: TRBJ1-1
size: .
D: .
V: TRBV5-1
CDR3: CASSLKGADTEAFF
DNA: TGCGCCAGCAGCTTGAAGGGAGCGGACACTGAAGCTTTCTTT

J: TRBJ1-4
size: once
D: .
V: TRBV6-5
CDR3: CASSSWAATNEKLFF
DNA: TGTGCCAGCAGTTCGTGGGCCGCAACTAATGAAAAACTGTTTTTT

J: TRBJ1-1
size: once
D: .
V: TRBV4-1
CDR3: CASSPRVGVGTEAFF
DNA: TGCGCCAGCAGCCCCCGGGTCGGGGTGGGCACTGAAGCTTTCTTT

J: TRBJ2-5
size: .
D: .
V: TRBV29-1
CDR3: CSVDGQGGETQYF
DNA: TGCAGCGTTGACGGGCAGGGAGGAGAGACCCAGTACTTC

J: TRBJ2-3
size: .
D: TRBD1
V: TRBV9
CDR3: CASSVEGQGDTQYF
DNA: TGTGCCAGCAGCGTAGAGGGACAGGGCGATACGCAGTATTTT

J: TRBJ2-7
size: .
D: .
V: TRBV2
CDR3: CASSAPADRPIYEQYF
DNA: TGTGCCAGCAGTGCCCCAGCCGACAGACCTATCTACGAGCAGTACTTC

J: TRBJ1-5
size: .
D: .
V: TRBV4-1
CDR3: CASSQDLRGTQPQHF
DNA: TGCGCCAGCAGCCAAGATTTAAGGGGCACTCAGCCCCAGCATTTT

J: TRBJ2-5
size: .
D: TRBD2
V: TRBV7-9
CDR3: CASLRGVQETQYF
DNA: TGTGCCAGCCTACGGGGGGTTCAAGAGACCCAGTACTTC

J: TRBJ2-7
size: .
D: .
V: TRBV29-1
CDR3: CSVVRGAGAPYEQYF
DNA: TGCAGCGTTGTGAGAGGGGCGGGGGCACCTTACGAGCAGTACTTC

J: TRBJ2-2
size: .
D: .
V: TRBV7-2
CDR3: CASSFAENTGELFF
DNA: TGTGCCAGCAGCTTCGCAGAGAACACCGGGGAGCTGTTTTTT

J: TRBJ1-6
size: .
D: .
V: TRBV9
CDR3: CASSVGQLYNSPLHF
DNA: TGTGCCAGCAGCGTAGGACAGCTTTATAATTCACCCCTCCACTTT

J: TRBJ2-2
size: .
D: TRBD1
V: TRBV6-6
CDR3: CASRAPGQGIGELFF
DNA: TGTGCCAGCAGAGCGCCGGGACAGGGAATCGGGGAGCTGTTTTTT

J: TRBJ2-7
size: .
D: TRBD1
V: TRBV7-9
CDR3: CASSLFLSPGTGEYEQYF
DNA: TGTGCCAGCAGCTTATTCCTTTCGCCGGGGACAGGAGAATACGAGCAGTACTTC

J: TRBJ2-3
size: .
D: TRBD2
V: TRBV27
CDR3: CASSRPYGTSGEDTQYF
DNA: TGTGCCAGCAGTCGCCCCTATGGGACTAGCGGGGAAGATACGCAGTATTTT

J: TRBJ2-7
size: .
D: TRBD2
V: TRBV28
CDR3: CASSFGGGDPYEQYF
DNA: TGTGCCAGCAGTTTCGGGGGAGGGGACCCCTACGAGCAGTACTTC

J: TRBJ1-3
size: .
D: TRBD1
V: TRBV6-1
CDR3: CASRTGNGNTIYF
DNA: TGTGCCAGCAGGACAGGGAATGGAAACACCATATATTTT

J: TRBJ2-7
size: .
D: TRBD1
V: TRBV4-3
CDR3: CASSQEGLGDRDSYEQYF
DNA: TGCGCCAGCAGCCAAGAAGGGTTGGGGGACAGAGACTCCTACGAGCAGTACTTC

J: TRBJ2-7
size: .
D: .
V: TRBV19
CDR3: CASSRGQGYEQYF
DNA: TGTGCCAGTAGTAGAGGCCAGGGTTACGAGCAGTACTTC

J: TRBJ2-2
size: .
D: .
V: TRBV7-9
CDR3: CASSEPGELFF
DNA: TGTGCCAGCAGCGAGCCCGGGGAGCTGTTTTTT

J: TRBJ2-7
size: .
D: TRBD1
V: TRBV4-1
CDR3: CASSQGPGTGNREQYF
DNA: TGCGCCAGCAGCCAGGGTCCGGGGACAGGGAATCGAGAGCAGTACTTC

J: TRBJ2-5
size: .
D: TRBD1
V: TRBV2
CDR3: CASSEEGQHQETQYF
DNA: TGTGCCAGCAGTGAAGAGGGACAGCACCAAGAGACCCAGTACTTC

J: TRBJ2-1
size: .
D: .
V: TRBV4-1
CDR3: CASSRTGNQQFF
DNA: TGCGCCAGCAGCCGAACAGGGAATCAGCAGTTCTTC

J: TRBJ2-7
size: .
D: TRBD1
V: TRBV11-2
CDR3: CASSTPGQGIYEQYF
DNA: TGTGCCAGCAGCACCCCGGGACAGGGTATTTACGAGCAGTACTTC

J: TRBJ2-1
size: .
D: .
V: TRBV5-1
CDR3: CASTVMGAYNEQFF
DNA: TGCGCCAGCACGGTTATGGGCGCCTACAATGAGCAGTTCTTC

J: TRBJ1-2
size: .
D: TRBD1
V: TRBV4-3
CDR3: CASSQDRMDRGPPSGYTF
DNA: TGCGCCAGCAGCCAAGATAGAATGGACAGGGGACCCCCTTCCGGCTACACCTTC

J: TRBJ1-1
size: .
D: .
V: TRBV4-2
CDR3: CASTQAATLNTEAFF
DNA: TGTGCCAGCACCCAGGCCGCCACCCTGAACACTGAAGCTTTCTTT

J: TRBJ2-7
size: once
D: TRBD2
V: TRBV4-3
CDR3: CASSQGIAGPSYEQYF
DNA: TGCGCCAGCAGCCAGGGAATAGCGGGTCCATCCTACGAGCAGTACTTC